These 30 T cell receptor beta chains originate from one sample sequenced in a study of T cells in localized non-small cell lung cancer. Sequenced by immunoSEQ multiplex PCR; TCRdb stores in-frame clones only, minus some. The sample includes over 30,000 clones, approximately 86% seen only once; the top ten take about a sixth. The source was peripheral blood mononuclear cells, collected before any cancer treatment. The receptors come from a man between 35 and 75 years old with stage III lung adenocarcinoma.

Here the CDR3 DNA reads TGTGCCAGAAGCCGCCGGACGGGCGAAGGCTACGAGCAGTACTTC. This codes for CARSRRTGEGYEQYF. The chain carries TRBV5-3 and TRBJ2-7; D is undetermined. TRBV5-3 is reported as an ORF; its role is uncertain. The V end lost 4 bases, the J end lost 3 bases, and 17 bases lay between the germline ends. The length of the CDR3 is 15 residues.

The chain combines TRBV4-3 with TRBJ1-6; the D is unclear. CDR1 and CDR2 (germline): LGHNA, YSLEER. Trimming took off 1 base at V and 10 bases at J, with 11 bases between the two ends. The CDR3 contains 14 residues. CDR3 coding DNA: TGCGCCAGCAGCCAAGGGTGGACTCAATCACCCCTCCACTTT. Translation gives CASSQGWTQSPLHF.

The CDR3 coding sequence is TGCAGCGCCGCGGGGCAGGCAACTAATGAAAAACTGTTTTTT. Translation: CSAAGQATNEKLFF. The chain carries TRBV29-1 and TRBJ1-4; D possibly corresponds to TRBD1 (5 bases). V shed 7 bases and J shed 0 bases, with 12 bases lying between them. The CDR3 sequence is 14 residues long. The V gene's germline CDR1 is SQVTM and CDR2 ANQGSEA.

This chain links TRBV5-6 with TRBJ2-7, with D maybe TRBD1 (6 bases). The V and J ends lost 4 bases and 9 bases respectively, with 17 bases between them. CDR1 is SGHDT, CDR2 YYEEEE, per germline. The CDR3 contains 13 residues. The CDR3 region is CASSTDRRLAQYF. For the CDR3, the DNA is TGTGCCAGCAGCACTGACAGGCGGCTCGCGCAGTACTTC.

V usage is TRBV29-1 and J usage is TRBJ2-7, with TRBD2 matching over 8 bases. J was trimmed by 0 bases and V by 0 bases; bases with no gene match: 10. The CDR3 covers 17 residues. Germline lookup yields CDR1 SQVTM and CDR2 ANQGSEA. The chain's CDR3 is CSVEDPPGGKSSYEQYF. The DNA of the CDR3 is TGCAGCGTTGAAGATCCACCGGGGGGGAAAAGCTCCTACGAGCAGTACTTC.

The rearrangement uses TRBV13 and TRBJ2-3; D is unclear. The CDR3 is 15 amino acids. Germline V gene data show CDR1 as PRHDT and CDR2 as FYEKMQ (reference sequence). V lost 3 bases to trimming and J lost 2 bases, with 12 bases between them. This CDR3 reads CASSLRQGLTDTQYF. The CDR3, as DNA: TGTGCCAGCAGCTTGAGACAAGGCCTCACAGATACGCAGTATTTT.

V usage is TRBV4-1 and J usage is TRBJ2-7; 9 bases line up with TRBD2. The trim removed 3 bases at V and 7 bases at J, leaving 16 bases unmatched. Germline V gives CDR1 MGHRA, CDR2 YSYEKL. This CDR3 is built from 17 residues. The CDR3 region has the DNA TGCGCCAGCAGCCACCGACTAGCGGAATCAGCTACGCGGGAGCAGTACTTC. This translates into CASSHRLAESATREQYF.

The chain carries TRBV6-1 and TRBJ1-5; D is possibly TRBD1 (5 bases). Germline V gene lookup returns CDR1 MNHNS and CDR2 SASEGT. V lost 5 bases and J 4 bases, leaving 15 bases between the germline ends. The CDR3 loop spans 15 amino acids. CDR3 nucleotides: TGTGCCAGCAGTCCAAAAAGCGGGGGAAATCAGCCCCAGCATTTT. Amino acid sequence: CASSPKSGGNQPQHF.

The V and J genes are TRBV2 and TRBJ2-3; weak D call: TRBD2 (7 bases). V lost 3 bases to trimming and J lost 5 bases, with 15 bases between them. Germline CDR1 reads SNHLY; CDR2 reads FYNNEI. This CDR3 is built from 15 residues. CDR3 sequence reads: CASSEGTGGLDTQYF. The CDR3, as DNA: TGTGCCAGCAGTGAGGGAACGGGGGGCCTAGATACGCAGTATTTT.

The J gene is TRBJ2-5, the V gene TRBV7-9; 11 bases are a match to TRBD1. Losses at the gene ends were 5 bases for V and 5 bases for J; bases not matched to a gene: 4. The CDR3 runs to 14 residues. The germline CDR1 and CDR2 sequences are SEHNR and FQNEAQ (reference sequence). CDR3 in DNA: TGTGCCAGCAGCCTCGGGACAGGGGGTGAGACCCAGTACTTC. Its translation: CASSLGTGGETQYF. The variable domain in full, completed from reference TRBV7-9 and TRBJ2-5, reads DTGVSQNPRHKITKRGQNVTFRCDPISEHNRLYWYRQTLGQGPEFLTYFQNEAQLEKSRLLSDRFSAERPKGSFSTLEIQRTEQGDSAMYLCASSLGTGGETQYFGPGTRLLVL.

The V and J genes are TRBV15 and TRBJ2-7; 9 positions agree with TRBD1. There are 16 residues in the CDR3. The trim removed 6 bases at V and 4 bases at J, leaving 13 bases unmatched. Germline V gives CDR1 LNHNV, CDR2 YYDKDF (reference sequence). CDR3 sequence: CATSLPRPGTGYEQYF. The DNA for the CDR3 is TGTGCCACCAGTTTACCAAGGCCCGGGACAGGGTACGAGCAGTACTTC.

This clone was seen only a few times. The chain has TRBV5-6 and TRBJ2-7, with D perhaps matching TRBD1 (5 bases). Trimming left V 4 bases short and J 4 bases short, with 9 bases between. Per the germline V gene, CDR1 is SGHDT and CDR2 is YYEEEE. The CDR3 is 12 amino acids. The CDR3 protein is CASSVDRYEQYF. The CDR3 nucleotides read TGTGCCAGCAGCGTAGACAGATACGAGCAGTACTTC.

This clone was seen once. The V and J genes are TRBV14 and TRBJ2-3; the match to TRBD2 covers 7 bases. The V segment lost 0 bases and the J segment 4 bases; nucleotides outside the gene matches: 7. CDR3 length equals 16 residues. Germline V gene sequence: CDR1 SGHDN, CDR2 FVKESK. CDR3 loop: CASSQDVGLQSDTQYF. CDR3 nucleotide sequence: TGTGCCAGCAGCCAAGATGTGGGACTACAATCAGATACGCAGTATTTT.

The genes are TRBV6-1 and TRBJ2-2; tentatively, D is TRBD1 (6 bases). The V end lost 0 bases, the J end lost 4 bases, and 9 bases lay between the germline ends. Germline loops: CDR1 MNHNS, CDR2 SASEGT. The CDR3 consists of 15 residues. The DNA for the CDR3 is TGTGCCAGCAGTGAAGCGGCAGGGGCCACCGGGGAGCTGTTTTTT. It yields the protein CASSEAAGATGELFF.

The J gene is TRBJ1-2, the V gene TRBV28; D is possibly TRBD1 (5 bases). Trimming took off 7 bases at V and 7 bases at J, with 16 bases between the two ends. From germline, CDR1 is MDHEN and CDR2 SYDVKM. This CDR3 has 13 residues. The CDR3 coding sequence is TGTGCCAGCATCTCCGAGGGCAGGGCTGGCTACACCTTC. Its protein product is CASISEGRAGYTF.

The chain is built from TRBV4-2 and TRBJ1-6; D call uncertain. V was trimmed by 3 bases and J by 8 bases, leaving 8 bases between them. The CDR3 is 13 residues long. Per germline, CDR1 LGHNA and CDR2 YNFKEQ. As DNA, the CDR3 is TGTGCCAGCAGCCAGGCCTTTGATTCACCCCTCCACTTT. It encodes CASSQAFDSPLHF.

The chain couples TRBV11-2 to TRBJ1-1, with D unresolved. The CDR3 extends over 14 amino acids. CDR1 is SGHAT, CDR2 FQNNGV, per germline. Between the trimmed V and J ends, which lost 1 base and 1 base, there was a span of 7 bases. The DNA for the CDR3 is TGTGCCAGCAGCTTAGGGAGAAAGAACACTGAAGCTTTCTTT. This codes for CASSLGRKNTEAFF.

J is TRBJ2-2 and V is TRBV6-1; D is ambiguous. CDR3 length: 14 amino acids. Looked up from germline, CDR1 is MNHNS and CDR2 is SASEGT. Trimming pared 8 bases from V and 4 bases from J, leaving 14 bases between. CDR3 nucleotides: TGTGCCAGCCTTTTTGGGGTTACCACCGGGGAGCTGTTTTTT. It yields the protein CASLFGVTTGELFF.

The chain recombines TRBV11-2 with TRBJ2-3; D remains ambiguous. The CDR3 has 15 residues. The V gene's germline CDR1 is SGHAT and CDR2 FQNNGV. The V end was cut by 1 base, the J end by 4 bases, with 12 bases between. The CDR3 sequence is CASSLGGRKADTQYF. The CDR3, as DNA: TGTGCCAGCAGCTTAGGAGGTAGGAAGGCAGATACGCAGTATTTT.

V is TRBV5-1 and J is TRBJ2-2, with D perhaps given as TRBD1 or TRBD2 (5 bases each). V was clipped by 5 bases and J by 0 bases, with 11 bases between them. Germline CDR1 reads SGHRS; CDR2 reads YFSETQ. The CDR3 sequence is 15 residues long. The CDR3 DNA reads as TGCGCCAGCAGAGACGGGACGCCGAACACCGGGGAGCTGTTTTTT. Translation: CASRDGTPNTGELFF.

The rearrangement joins TRBV15 to TRBJ1-3, with D uncertain. This CDR3 is 15 amino acids long. Trimming shortened V by 0 bases and J by 0 bases, and 6 bases separated the two germline ends. In germline, CDR1 is LNHNV, CDR2 YYDKDF (reference sequence). The CDR3 loop is CATSRDAGSGNTIYF. The CDR3 coding sequence is TGTGCCACCAGCAGAGATGCGGGCTCTGGAAACACCATATATTTT.

The chain is built from TRBV6-1 and TRBJ1-4; D possibly corresponds to TRBD1 (5 bases). Germline loops: CDR1 MNHNS, CDR2 SASEGT. This CDR3 spans 14 amino acids. V was shortened by 4 bases and J by 6 bases, with 12 bases between the two germline ends. The CDR3 spells CASSGQGYYEKLFF. CDR3 coding DNA: TGTGCCAGCAGTGGGCAGGGATATTATGAAAAACTGTTTTTT.

The J gene is TRBJ1-2, the V gene TRBV15, with a tentative D call TRBD1 (5 bases). This CDR3 has 15 residues. V was shortened by 0 bases and J by 4 bases, with 12 bases between the two germline ends. Germline values: CDR1 LNHNV, CDR2 YYDKDF (reference sequence). CDR3 sequence (DNA): TGTGCCACCAGCAGAGATGCAGGGCCCTTCTATGGCTACACCTTC. Its translation: CATSRDAGPFYGYTF.

This clone was counted a single time. The rearrangement links TRBV7-8 to TRBJ1-1; D not resolved. Trimming removed 8 bases from V and 0 bases from J, with 7 bases in between. Germline V gene lookup returns CDR1 SGHVS and CDR2 FQNEAQ. The CDR3 loop spans 12 amino acids. The CDR3 sequence is CASGPMNTEAFF. DNA of the CDR3: TGTGCCAGCGGCCCAATGAACACTGAAGCTTTCTTT.

In its sample, this clone was seen a few times. V and J are TRBV7-2 and TRBJ2-4; 10 positions match TRBD2. Germline CDR1 is SGHTA and CDR2 is FQGNSA. The V gene end was trimmed by 2 bases and the J gene end by 0 bases; junction bases not matched to a gene: 4. The CDR3 extends over 17 amino acids. CDR3: CASSLNSGGLAKNIQYF. CDR3 in DNA: TGTGCCAGCAGCTTAAATAGCGGGGGGTTAGCCAAAAACATTCAGTACTTC.

This clone was detected once. The chain has TRBV7-2 and TRBJ2-7; 9 bases match TRBD1. J lost 6 bases, V lost 5 bases, and 8 bases had no gene match. The CDR3 has 14 amino acids. Germline CDR1 is SGHTA and CDR2 is FQGNSA. As DNA, the CDR3 is TGTGCCAGCAGCGTGGACAGGGGTAAATCCGAGCAGTACTTC. It encodes CASSVDRGKSEQYF.

The chain has TRBV6-5 and TRBJ2-3, with D perhaps TRBD2 (5 bases). The CDR3 consists of 15 residues. The V gene's germline CDR1 is MNHEY and CDR2 SVGAGI. V gave up 5 bases and J gave up 6 bases, with 18 bases separating them. The CDR3 nucleotides read TGTGCCAGCAGTGCACTAGTGGGCGGTGGGGATACGCAGTATTTT. This codes for CASSALVGGGDTQYF.

The V gene is TRBV4-2, the J gene TRBJ2-7, with 7 bases aligning to TRBD2. J was trimmed by 5 bases and V by 4 bases; bases with no gene match: 11. The CDR3 runs 15 residues. Looked up from germline, CDR1 is LGHNA and CDR2 is YNFKEQ. The CDR3 here is CASSPTQAGVDEQYF. As DNA, the CDR3 is TGTGCCAGCAGCCCTACCCAGGCGGGGGTCGACGAGCAGTACTTC.

V gene TRBV11-3 combines with J gene TRBJ2-7; the match to TRBD1 covers 8 bases. Germline V gene lookup returns CDR1 SGHNT and CDR2 YENEEA. The junction had 6 bases not matched to a gene; V was cut back by 5 bases and J by 3 bases. There are 14 residues in the CDR3. CDR3: CASSTRTGNYEQYF. The CDR3 nucleotides read TGTGCCAGCAGCACCCGGACAGGGAACTACGAGCAGTACTTC.

V usage is TRBV18 and J usage is TRBJ1-2; 7 nucleotides line up with TRBD1. The CDR3 totals 16 residues. The J segment lost 1 base and the V segment lost 4 bases, leaving 9 bases of the junction unmatched. The germline gives CDR1 KGHSH, CDR2 LQKENI. The CDR3 DNA reads TGTGCCAGCTCACGAAACCGGGGACAGAATAACTATGGCTACACCTTC. The encoded protein is CASSRNRGQNNYGYTF.